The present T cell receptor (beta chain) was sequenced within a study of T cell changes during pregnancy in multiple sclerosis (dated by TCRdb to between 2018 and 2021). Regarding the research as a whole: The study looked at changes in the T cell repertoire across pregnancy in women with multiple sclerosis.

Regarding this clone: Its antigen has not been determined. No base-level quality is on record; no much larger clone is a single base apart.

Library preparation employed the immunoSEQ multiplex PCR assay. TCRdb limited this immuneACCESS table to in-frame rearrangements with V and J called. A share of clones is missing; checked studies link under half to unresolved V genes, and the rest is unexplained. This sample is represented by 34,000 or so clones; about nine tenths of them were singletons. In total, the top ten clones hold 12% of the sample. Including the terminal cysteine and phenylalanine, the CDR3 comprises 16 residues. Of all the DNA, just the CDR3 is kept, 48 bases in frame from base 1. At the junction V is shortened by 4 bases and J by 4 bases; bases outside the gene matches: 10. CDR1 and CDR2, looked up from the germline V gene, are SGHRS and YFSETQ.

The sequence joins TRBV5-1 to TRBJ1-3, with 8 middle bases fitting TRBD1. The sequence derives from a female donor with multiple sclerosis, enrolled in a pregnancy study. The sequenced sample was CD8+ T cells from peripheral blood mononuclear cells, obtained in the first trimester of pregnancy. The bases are TGCGCCAGCAGCCGATACGAGACAGGGGCCGGAAACACCATATATTTT. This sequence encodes CASSRYETGAGNTIYF. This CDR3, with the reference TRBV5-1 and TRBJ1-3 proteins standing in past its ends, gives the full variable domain KAGVTQTPRYLIKTRGQQVTLSCSPISGHRSVSWYQQTPGQGLQFLFEYFSETQRNKGNFPGRFSGRQFSNSRSEMNVSTLELGDSALYLCASSRYETGAGNTIYFGEGSWLTVV.